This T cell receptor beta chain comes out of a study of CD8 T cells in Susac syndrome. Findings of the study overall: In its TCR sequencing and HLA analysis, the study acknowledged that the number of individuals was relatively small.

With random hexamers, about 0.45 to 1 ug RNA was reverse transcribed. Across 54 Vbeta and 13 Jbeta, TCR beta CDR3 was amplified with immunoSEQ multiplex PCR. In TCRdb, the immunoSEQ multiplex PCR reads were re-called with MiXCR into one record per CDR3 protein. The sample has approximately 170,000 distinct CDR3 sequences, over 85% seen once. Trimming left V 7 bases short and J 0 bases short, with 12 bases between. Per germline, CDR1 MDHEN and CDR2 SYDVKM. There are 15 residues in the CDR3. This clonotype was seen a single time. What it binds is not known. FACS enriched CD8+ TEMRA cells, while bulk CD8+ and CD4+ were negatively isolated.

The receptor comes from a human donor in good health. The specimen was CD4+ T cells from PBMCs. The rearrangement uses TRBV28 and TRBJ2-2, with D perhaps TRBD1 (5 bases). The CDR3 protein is CASITGASNTGELFF. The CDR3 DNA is TGTGCCAGCATTACAGGTGCCTCGAACACCGGGGAGCTGTTTTTT.